The clone carrying this TCR beta chain was found a few times. The CDR3 runs to 16 residues. The data were obtained in a study of cytomegalovirus exposure and HLA in healthy donors. The overall study: Prior work identified about 120 million unique TCR beta sequences in around 170 million T cells.

The PCR employed 60 Vbeta primers together with 13 Jbeta primers. TCRdb keeps only in-frame clones here, not all; method: immunoSEQ multiplex PCR. This sample has around 160,000 clones, with approximately 80% found just once. The receptor comes from a male donor in good health and CMV-seropositive. What was sequenced was PBMCs. The chain joins TRBV21-1 to TRBJ2-7; whether TRBD2, the table's D call, matches the DNA was not checked. TRBV21-1 is classified as a pseudogene. CDR3 sequence: CASSKGSVLVSYEQYF. In DNA, the CDR3 is TGTGCCAGCAGCAAAGGGAGTGTTCTAGTCTCCTACGAGCAGTACTTC.